This T cell receptor (beta chain) came from a study of T cell responses to AZD1222 COVID-19 vaccine. Study details: Researchers grouped second doses given at about 4 or about 12 weeks into one pool. Study results and limitations: In a largely white British group with more females than males, clonal diversity was possibly underestimated. Increases in Spike-specific TCR breadth and depth were seen after two AZD1222 doses. The study sampled repertoires only after the peak T cell response.

Data came from immunoSEQ multiplex PCR; TCRdb stores just in-frame clones and leaves some out. The table lists roughly 250,000 clones, 80% to 95% of them singletons. CDR3 length equals 12 residues. Per the germline V gene, CDR1 is MNHEY and CDR2 is SVGAGI. The germline V and J ends were trimmed by 7 bases and 7 bases, with 11 bases remaining between them. Points on this clone: The target antigen is unknown.

This receptor was obtained from an adult in good health. The rearrangement uses TRBV6-5 and TRBJ2-1; D gene unclear. Sequences were derived from peripheral blood, sampled on day 0 of AZD1222 vaccination. The CDR3 protein is CASIGSGNEQFF. The CDR3 coding sequence is TGTGCCAGCATCGGGTCTGGAAATGAGCAGTTCTTC.